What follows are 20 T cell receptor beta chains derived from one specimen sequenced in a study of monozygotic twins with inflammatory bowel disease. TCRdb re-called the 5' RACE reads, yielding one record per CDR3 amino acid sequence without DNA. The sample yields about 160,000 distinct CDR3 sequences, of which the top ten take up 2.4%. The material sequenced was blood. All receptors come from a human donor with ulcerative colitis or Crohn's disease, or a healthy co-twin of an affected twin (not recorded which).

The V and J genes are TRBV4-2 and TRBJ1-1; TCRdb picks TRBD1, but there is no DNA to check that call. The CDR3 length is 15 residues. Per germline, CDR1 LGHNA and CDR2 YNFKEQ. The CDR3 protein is CASSQDPGMNTEAFF.

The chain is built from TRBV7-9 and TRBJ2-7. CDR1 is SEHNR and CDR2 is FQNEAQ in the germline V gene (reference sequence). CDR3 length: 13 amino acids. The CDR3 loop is CASSLEQENEQYF.

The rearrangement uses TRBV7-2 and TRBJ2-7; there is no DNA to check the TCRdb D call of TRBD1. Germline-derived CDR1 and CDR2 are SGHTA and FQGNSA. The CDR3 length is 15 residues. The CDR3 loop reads CASSFGTAGHYEQYF.

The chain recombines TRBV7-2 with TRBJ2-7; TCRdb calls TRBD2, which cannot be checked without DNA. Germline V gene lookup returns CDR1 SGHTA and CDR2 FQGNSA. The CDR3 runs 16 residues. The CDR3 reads CASSSPSGRSTSEQYF.

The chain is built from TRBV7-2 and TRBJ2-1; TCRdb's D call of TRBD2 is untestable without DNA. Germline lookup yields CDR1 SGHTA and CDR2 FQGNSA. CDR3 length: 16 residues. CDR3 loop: CASSLVSSGRAGEQFF.

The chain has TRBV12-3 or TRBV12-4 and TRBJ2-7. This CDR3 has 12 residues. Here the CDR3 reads CASSLFGDEQYF.

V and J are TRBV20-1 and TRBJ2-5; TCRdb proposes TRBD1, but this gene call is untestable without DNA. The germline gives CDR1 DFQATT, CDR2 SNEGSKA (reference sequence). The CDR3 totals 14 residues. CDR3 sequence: CSARDRGGIGTQYF.

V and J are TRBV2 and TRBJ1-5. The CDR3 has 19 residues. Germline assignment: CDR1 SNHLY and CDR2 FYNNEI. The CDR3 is CASSDFSFRGRLNHQPQHF.

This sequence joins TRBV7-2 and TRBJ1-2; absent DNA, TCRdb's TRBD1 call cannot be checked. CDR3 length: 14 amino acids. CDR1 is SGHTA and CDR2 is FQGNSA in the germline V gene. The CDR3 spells CASSSGTGIWGYTF.

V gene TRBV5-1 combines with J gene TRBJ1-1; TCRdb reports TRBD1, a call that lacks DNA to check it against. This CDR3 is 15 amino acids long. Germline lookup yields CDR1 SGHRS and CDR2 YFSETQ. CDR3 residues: CASSLAGTGNTEAFF.

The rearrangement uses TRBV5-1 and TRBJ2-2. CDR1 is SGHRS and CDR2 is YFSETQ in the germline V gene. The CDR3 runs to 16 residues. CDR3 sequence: CASSSPGLANTGELFF.

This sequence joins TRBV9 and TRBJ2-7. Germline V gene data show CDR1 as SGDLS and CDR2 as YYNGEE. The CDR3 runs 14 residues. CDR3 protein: CASSVEAASGEQYF.

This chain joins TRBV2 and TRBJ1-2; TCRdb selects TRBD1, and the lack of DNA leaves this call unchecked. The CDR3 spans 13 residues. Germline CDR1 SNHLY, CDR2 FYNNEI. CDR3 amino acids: CASFGGAGRGYTF.

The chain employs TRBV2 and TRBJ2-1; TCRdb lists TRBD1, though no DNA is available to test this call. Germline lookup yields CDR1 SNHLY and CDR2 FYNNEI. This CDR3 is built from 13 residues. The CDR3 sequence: CASTLEGEGEQFF.

The chain's CDR3 is CASSQEWPTSGTYEQYF. This rearrangement joins TRBV4-3 to TRBJ2-7; TCRdb designates TRBD2, a call that cannot be tested without DNA. This CDR3 is 17 amino acids long. Per germline, CDR1 LGHNA and CDR2 YSLEER.

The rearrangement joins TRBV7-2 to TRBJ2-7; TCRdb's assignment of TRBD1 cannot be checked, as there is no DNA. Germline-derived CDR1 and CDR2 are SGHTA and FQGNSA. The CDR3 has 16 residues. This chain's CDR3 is CASSRQWAGEKDEQYF.

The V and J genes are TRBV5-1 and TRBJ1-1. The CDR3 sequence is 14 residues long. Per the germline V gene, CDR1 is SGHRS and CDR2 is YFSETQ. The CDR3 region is CASSRETGNTEAFF.

The CDR3 sequence is CASSIRQATNTEAFF. The V call is TRBV7-2, the J call TRBJ1-1; TCRdb's D call of TRBD1 is untestable without DNA. The V gene's germline CDR1 is SGHTA and CDR2 FQGNSA. The CDR3 loop spans 15 amino acids.

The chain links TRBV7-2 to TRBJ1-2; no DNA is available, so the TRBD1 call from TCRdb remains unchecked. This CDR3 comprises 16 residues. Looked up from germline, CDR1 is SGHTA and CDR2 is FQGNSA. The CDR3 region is CASSLITGIEGYGYTF.

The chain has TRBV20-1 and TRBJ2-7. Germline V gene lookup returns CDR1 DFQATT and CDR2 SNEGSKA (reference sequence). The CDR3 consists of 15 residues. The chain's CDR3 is CSATVYADSSYEQYF.